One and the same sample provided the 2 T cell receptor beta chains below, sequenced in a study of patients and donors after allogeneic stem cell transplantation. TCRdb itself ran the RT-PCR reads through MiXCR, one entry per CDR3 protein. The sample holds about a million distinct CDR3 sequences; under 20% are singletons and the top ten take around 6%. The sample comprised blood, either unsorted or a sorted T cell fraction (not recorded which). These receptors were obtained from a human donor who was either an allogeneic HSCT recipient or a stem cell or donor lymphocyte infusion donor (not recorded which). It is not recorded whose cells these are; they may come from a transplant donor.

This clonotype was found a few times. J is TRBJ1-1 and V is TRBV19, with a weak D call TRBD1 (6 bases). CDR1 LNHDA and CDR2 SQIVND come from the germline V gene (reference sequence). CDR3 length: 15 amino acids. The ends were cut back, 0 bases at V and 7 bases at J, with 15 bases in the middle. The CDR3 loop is CASSIDGRGPDEAFF. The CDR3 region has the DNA TGTGCCAGTAGTATAGATGGACGGGGGCCGGATGAAGCTTTCTTT.

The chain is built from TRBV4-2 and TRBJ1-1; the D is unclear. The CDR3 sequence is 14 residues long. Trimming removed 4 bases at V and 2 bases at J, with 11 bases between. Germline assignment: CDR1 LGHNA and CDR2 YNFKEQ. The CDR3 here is CASSPGPSNTEAFF. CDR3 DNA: TGTGCCAGCAGCCCCGGCCCGAGTAACACTGAAGCTTTCTTT.